These 3 T cell receptor beta chains share one sample of origin, sequenced in a study of post-analysis software for immune sequencing data. These receptors have no identified antigens. Study-level findings and limits: In patients, about 5 TRBV segments were more frequent than in controls, with TRBV5-6, TRBV5-1 and TRBV20-1 among them.

Every TCR beta cDNA library bore unique molecular identifiers. TCRdb passed the PCR reads through MiXCR, listing each CDR3 protein once. The table lists about 540,000 distinct CDR3 sequences, roughly 34% of them singletons. Material: blood. The receptors shown here come from a girl between 2 and 17 years old with multiple sclerosis.

The V and J genes are TRBV20-1 and TRBJ1-5; D gene uncertain. Germline lookup yields CDR1 DFQATT and CDR2 SNEGSKA (reference sequence). V was cut by 6 bases and J by 4 bases, with 10 bases left in between. The CDR3 runs to 12 residues. CDR3 coding DNA: TGCAGTGCCCAGCGAGGGAATCAGCCCCAGCATTTT. This translates into CSAQRGNQPQHF.

The chain couples TRBV7-9 to TRBJ2-1, with D perhaps TRBD1 (6 bases). The ends were cut back, 0 bases at V and 8 bases at J, with 20 bases in the middle. This CDR3 is 17 amino acids long. Looked up from germline, CDR1 is SEHNR and CDR2 is FQNEAQ (reference sequence). Written as DNA, the CDR3 is TGTGCCAGCAGCTTAGCCCGACCGGGACACACTATCTATGAGCAGTTCTTC. It yields the protein CASSLARPGHTIYEQFF.

The V and J genes are TRBV20-1 and TRBJ2-5; D ambiguous. CDR3 length equals 13 residues. V was trimmed by 6 bases and J by 5 bases, leaving 16 bases between them. The V gene's germline CDR1 is DFQATT and CDR2 SNEGSKA (reference sequence). For the CDR3, the DNA is TGCAGTGCCCAAGCCCCCGTCACGGAGACCCAGTACTTC. Translating it yields CSAQAPVTETQYF.